The 23 T cell receptor beta chains reported below all come from one sample, sequenced in a study of blood T cell repertoires in COVID-19. Measured with immunoSEQ multiplex PCR; TCRdb has only the in-frame clones, and not every one. The sample lists about 14,000 clones; around four fifths were seen once. Sequencing used peripheral blood. These receptors all come from a man between 40 and 49 years old with active or convalescent COVID-19.

J is TRBJ2-1 and V is TRBV5-5; 9 positions match TRBD1. Germline V gives CDR1 SGHKS, CDR2 YYEKEE (reference sequence). The ends lost 2 bases at V and 5 bases at J; junction bases unmatched: 8. The CDR3 covers 16 residues. The CDR3 DNA follows: TGTGCCAGCAGCTTAGGACTGGGACAGGGTGACAATGAGCAGTTCTTC. It codes for CASSLGLGQGDNEQFF.

The V gene is TRBV2, the J gene TRBJ1-2, with TRBD1 matching over 7 bases. The junction had 4 bases not matched to a gene; V was cut back by 4 bases and J by 2 bases. The CDR3 sequence is 14 residues long. The germline gives CDR1 SNHLY, CDR2 FYNNEI. The CDR3 here is CASSGTGANYGYTF. The CDR3 DNA sequence: TGTGCCAGCAGTGGCACAGGGGCCAACTATGGCTACACCTTC.

The chain is built from TRBV2 and TRBJ1-6; possibly TRBD1 for D (6 bases). The CDR3 totals 14 residues. The V gene's germline CDR1 is SNHLY and CDR2 FYNNEI. The V and J ends lost 11 bases and 5 bases respectively, with 16 bases between them. The CDR3 here is CALHTGPNNSPLHF. CDR3 nucleotide sequence: TGTGCCCTTCATACAGGGCCCAATAATTCACCCCTCCACTTT. The full variable domain, in which reference TRBV2 and TRBJ1-6 provide the parts outside the CDR3, is EPEVTQTPSHQVTQMGQEVILRCVPISNHLYFYWYRQILGQKVEFLVSFYNNEISEKSEIFDDQFSVERPDGSNFTLKIRSTKLEDSAMYFCALHTGPNNSPLHFGNGTRLTVT.

The chain links TRBV4-3 to TRBJ2-7, with D uncertain. This CDR3 is 15 amino acids long. The germline CDR1 and CDR2 sequences are LGHNA and YSLEER. Trimming cost V 0 bases and J 0 bases, with 9 bases left between them. Here the CDR3 DNA reads TGCGCCAGCAGCCAAGATCAGAGGAGCTCCTACGAGCAGTACTTC. Translated, it gives CASSQDQRSSYEQYF.

The chain combines TRBV19 with TRBJ2-2, with TRBD1 as a possible D gene (6 bases). This CDR3 has 15 residues. Germline V gene lookup returns CDR1 LNHDA and CDR2 SQIVND (reference sequence). The V end lost 3 bases, the J end lost 2 bases, and 10 bases lay between the germline ends. The CDR3, as DNA: TGTGCCAGTAGTATCGGGACACTTAACACCGGGGAGCTGTTTTTT. It specifies CASSIGTLNTGELFF.

This clone appeared a few times. This chain's CDR3 is CASSPRGQVLQPQHF. CDR3 nucleotides: TGTGCCAGCAGCCCCAGGGGACAGGTTCTTCAGCCCCAGCATTTT. The gene calls are TRBV7-2 and TRBJ1-5; 8 nucleotides match TRBD1. Germline V gene lookup returns CDR1 SGHTA and CDR2 FQGNSA. Trimming cost V 5 bases and J 6 bases; bases outside gene matches: 9. CDR3 size: 15 residues.

CDR3: CAISPGQLTDTQYF. The CDR3 region has the DNA TGTGCCATCAGTCCGGGACAACTCACAGATACGCAGTATTTT. V and J are TRBV10-3 and TRBJ2-3, with D possibly TRBD1 on 6 matching bases. Trimming removed 5 bases from V and 2 bases from J, with 11 bases in between. Germline loops: CDR1 ENHRY, CDR2 SYGVKD. This CDR3 has 14 amino acids.

The chain is built from TRBV2 and TRBJ1-4; a possible D gene is TRBD1 (5 bases). V dropped 6 bases and J dropped 8 bases, with 13 bases sitting between them. This CDR3 spans 13 amino acids. Germline lookup yields CDR1 SNHLY and CDR2 FYNNEI. For the CDR3, the DNA is TGTGCCAGCAGGGGTTCAGGGAACGAAAAACTGTTTTTT. As protein: CASRGSGNEKLFF.

The sample holds a few counts of this clone. The V and J genes are TRBV14 and TRBJ1-6; D call uncertain. From germline, CDR1 is SGHDN and CDR2 FVKESK. The CDR3 consists of 16 residues. The V and J ends lost 0 bases and 5 bases respectively, with 11 bases between them. The CDR3 region has the DNA TGTGCCAGCAGCCAAGAGAGGCCAGTCAATAATTCACCCCTCCACTTT. This encodes CASSQERPVNNSPLHF. Looking up the rest from reference TRBV14 and TRBJ1-6 gives the full variable domain: EAGVTQFPSHSVIEKGQTVTLRCDPISGHDNLYWYRRVMGKEIKFLLHFVKESKQDESGMPNNRFLAERTGGTYSTLKVQPAELEDSGVYFCASSQERPVNNSPLHFGNGTRLTVT.

The chain is built from TRBV6-6 and TRBJ1-2; a weak D match, TRBD1 (6 bases). The V and J ends lost 6 bases and 9 bases respectively, with 17 bases between them. Germline V gene data show CDR1 as MNHNY and CDR2 as SVGAGI (reference sequence). The CDR3 is 13 residues long. CDR3 in amino acids: CASSPSGGESYTF. The CDR3 coding sequence is TGTGCCAGCAGCCCGTCGGGGGGCGAGAGCTACACCTTC.

The chain has TRBV16 and TRBJ1-1; unclear D gene. Germline CDR1 and CDR2: KGHSY and FQNENV. V shed 0 bases and J shed 0 bases, with 5 bases lying between them. There are 14 residues in the CDR3. The CDR3 sequence is CASSQSEVNTEAFF. The CDR3 DNA reads TGTGCCAGCAGCCAATCCGAGGTGAACACTGAAGCTTTCTTT. Together with reference TRBV16 and TRBJ1-1, the CDR3 gives the full variable domain: GEEVAQTPKHLVRGEGQKAKLYCAPIKGHSYVFWYQQVLKNEFKFLISFQNENVFDETGMPKERFSAKCLPNSPCSLEIQATKLEDSAVYFCASSQSEVNTEAFFGQGTRLTVV.

This chain connects TRBV7-9 to TRBJ1-2, with 8 bases that match TRBD1. CDR3 length equals 16 residues. Germline loops: CDR1 SEHNR, CDR2 FQNEAQ (reference sequence). J lost 5 bases, V lost 5 bases, and 13 bases had no gene match. In DNA, the CDR3 is TGTGCCAGCAGCCCCCCCGTCGGACAGGGAGTTTATGGCTACACCTTC. The encoded protein is CASSPPVGQGVYGYTF.

The gene calls are TRBV11-2 and TRBJ2-3; 7 bases are a match to TRBD1. The V and J ends lost 5 bases and 11 bases, in that order; junction bases with no gene match: 7. Germline V gene data show CDR1 as SGHAT and CDR2 as FQNNGV. This CDR3 comprises 12 residues. CDR3 coding DNA: TGTGCCAGCAGCCCCTCCCAGGGGGAGCAGTATTTT. Amino acids: CASSPSQGEQYF.

The V call is TRBV7-2, the J call TRBJ2-1; 9 bases are shared with TRBD1. V was pared by 3 bases and J by 7 bases, with 7 bases of the junction left unmatched. CDR1 SGHTA and CDR2 FQGNSA come from the germline V gene. The CDR3 totals 15 residues. CDR3 loop: CASSLVTGGMNEQFF. CDR3 coding DNA: TGTGCCAGCAGCTTGGTTACAGGGGGCATGAATGAGCAGTTCTTC.

The V and J genes are TRBV18 and TRBJ1-1; 9 positions agree with TRBD1. Germline trimming cut 6 bases from V and 4 bases from J; bases unmatched to any gene: 12. The V gene's germline CDR1 is KGHSH and CDR2 LQKENI. This CDR3 is built from 16 residues. For the CDR3, the DNA is TGTGCCAGCTCCACGACAGGGGGGATCGTGGGCACTGAAGCTTTCTTT. Translated: CASSTTGGIVGTEAFF.

The DNA for the CDR3 is TGCAGCGTTGAAGGATTGGCAGGGGGCGAGGGTACAGATACGCAGTATTTT. Translated: CSVEGLAGGEGTDTQYF. The chain has TRBV29-1 and TRBJ2-3; 8 positions agree with TRBD1. Trimming cost V 1 base and J 3 bases; bases outside gene matches: 12. The CDR3 is 17 residues long. In germline, CDR1 is SQVTM, CDR2 ANQGSEA.

The gene calls are TRBV5-1 and TRBJ2-5; TRBD1 agrees at 8 bases. The germline gives CDR1 SGHRS, CDR2 YFSETQ. This CDR3 contains 16 residues. V was pared by 4 bases and J by 3 bases, with 11 bases of the junction left unmatched. CDR3 bases: TGCGCCAGCAGCCCCCTAGACAGGGGTGGGGAAGAGACCCAGTACTTC. Its translation is CASSPLDRGGEETQYF.

This clone was observed a handful of times. The gene calls are TRBV28 and TRBJ2-7; TRBD1 matches 9 bases. CDR1 and CDR2 (germline): MDHEN, SYDVKM. CDR3 length: 12 amino acids. V trimming: 8 bases; J trimming: 3 bases; junction bases outside the gene matches: 2. The CDR3 spells CASGQGFYEQYF. CDR3 in DNA: TGTGCCAGCGGACAGGGGTTCTACGAGCAGTACTTC.

This chain joins TRBV7-9 and TRBJ1-1, with TRBD1 identical over 10 bases. The CDR3 runs to 16 residues. CDR1 SEHNR and CDR2 FQNEAQ come from the germline V gene (reference sequence). The junction had 12 bases not matched to a gene; V was cut back by 1 base and J by 10 bases. The CDR3 DNA sequence: TGTGCCAGCAGCTTAGGAGGGACAGGGGTAGGCCTGGGAGCTTTCTTT. This codes for CASSLGGTGVGLGAFF.

This clone was observed a few times. At one end the junction does not follow the germline gene, possibly because of a read error. This chain uses TRBV7-6 with TRBJ1-6, with D perhaps TRBD1 (6 bases). The V gene's germline CDR1 is SGHVS and CDR2 FNYEAQ. This CDR3 comprises 17 residues. DNA for the CDR3: TGTGCCAGCAGCCCGATGCAGGGGAGCTCCTATAATCCACCCCTCCACTTT. Translated: CASSPMQGSSYNPPLHF.

V and J are TRBV2 and TRBJ1-2, with TRBD1 as a possible D gene (5 bases). V lost 7 bases and J lost 5, with 14 bases in between. This CDR3 comprises 13 residues. The germline V gene encodes CDR1 SNHLY and CDR2 FYNNEI. DNA of the CDR3: TGTGCCAGCAAGTACACAGGACGTTATGGCTACACCTTC. Encoded protein: CASKYTGRYGYTF.

The sample holds one count of this clone. This chain uses TRBV12-3 or TRBV12-4 with TRBJ1-2, with D tentatively TRBD1 (5 bases). The CDR3 has 13 amino acids. V shed 6 bases and J shed 8 bases, with 16 bases lying between them. CDR3 nucleotide sequence: TGTGCCAGCAGAGTGGGGCGCCACACGGGCTACACCTTC. This sequence encodes CASRVGRHTGYTF.

This clone was seen once. The V call is TRBV2, the J call TRBJ2-2; TRBD2 matches at 7 bases. V lost 3 bases, J lost 5 bases, and 6 bases stayed unmatched. CDR1 and CDR2 (germline): SNHLY, FYNNEI. The CDR3 is made up of 15 amino acids. CDR3 nucleotide sequence: TGTGCCAGCAGTGAGAGCGAGGGAGGGACCGGGGAGCTGTTTTTT. Translating it yields CASSESEGGTGELFF.